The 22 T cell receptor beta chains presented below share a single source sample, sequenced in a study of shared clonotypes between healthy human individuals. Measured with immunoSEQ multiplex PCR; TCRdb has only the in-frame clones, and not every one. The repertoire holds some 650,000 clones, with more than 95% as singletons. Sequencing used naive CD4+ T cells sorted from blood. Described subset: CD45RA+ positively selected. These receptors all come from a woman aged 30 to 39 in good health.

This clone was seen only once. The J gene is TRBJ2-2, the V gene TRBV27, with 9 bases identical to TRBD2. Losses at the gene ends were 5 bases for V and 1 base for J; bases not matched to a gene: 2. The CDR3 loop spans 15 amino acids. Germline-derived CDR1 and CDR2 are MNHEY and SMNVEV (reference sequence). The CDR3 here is CASSRAGGNTGELFF. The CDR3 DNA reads TGTGCCAGCAGTAGAGCGGGAGGGAACACCGGGGAGCTGTTTTTT.

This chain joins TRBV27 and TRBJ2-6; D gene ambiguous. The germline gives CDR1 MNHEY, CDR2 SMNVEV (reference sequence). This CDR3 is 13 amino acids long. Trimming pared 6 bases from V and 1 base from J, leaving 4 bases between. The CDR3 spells CASSDSGANVLTF. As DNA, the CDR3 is TGTGCCAGCAGCGATTCTGGGGCCAACGTCCTGACTTTC.

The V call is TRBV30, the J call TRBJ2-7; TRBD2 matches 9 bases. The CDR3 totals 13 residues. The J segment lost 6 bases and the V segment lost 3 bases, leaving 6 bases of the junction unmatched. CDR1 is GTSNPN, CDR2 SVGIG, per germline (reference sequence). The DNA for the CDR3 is TGTGCCTGGAGCGTTAGCGGGAGCCGCGAGCAGTACTTC. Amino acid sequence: CAWSVSGSREQYF.

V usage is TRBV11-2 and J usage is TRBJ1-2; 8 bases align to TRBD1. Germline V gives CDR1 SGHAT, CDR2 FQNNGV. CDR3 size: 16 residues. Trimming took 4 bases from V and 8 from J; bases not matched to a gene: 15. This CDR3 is CASSSTSTTGGWGYTF. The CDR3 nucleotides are TGTGCCAGCAGCTCAACGTCCACAACAGGGGGGTGGGGCTACACCTTC.

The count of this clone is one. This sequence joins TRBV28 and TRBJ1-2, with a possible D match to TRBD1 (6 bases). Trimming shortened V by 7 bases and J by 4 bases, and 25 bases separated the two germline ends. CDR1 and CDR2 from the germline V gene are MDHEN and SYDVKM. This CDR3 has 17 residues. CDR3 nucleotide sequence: TGTGCCAGCACCCCGGGTTCCGGGGGACAATTGGGCTATGGCTACACCTTC. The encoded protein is CASTPGSGGQLGYGYTF.

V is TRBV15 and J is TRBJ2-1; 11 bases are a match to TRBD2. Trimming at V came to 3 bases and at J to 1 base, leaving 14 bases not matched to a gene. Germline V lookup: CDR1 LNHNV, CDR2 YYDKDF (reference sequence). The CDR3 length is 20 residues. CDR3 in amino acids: CATSRGRATSGKGSYNEQFF. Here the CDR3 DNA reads TGTGCCACCAGCAGGGGCCGCGCGACTAGCGGGAAGGGTTCCTACAATGAGCAGTTCTTC. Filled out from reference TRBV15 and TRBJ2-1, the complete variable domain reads DAMVIQNPRYQVTQFGKPVTLSCSQTLNHNVMYWYQQKSSQAPKLLFHYYDKDFNNEADTPDNFQSRRPNTSFCFLDIRSPGLGDTAMYLCATSRGRATSGKGSYNEQFFGPGTRLTVL.

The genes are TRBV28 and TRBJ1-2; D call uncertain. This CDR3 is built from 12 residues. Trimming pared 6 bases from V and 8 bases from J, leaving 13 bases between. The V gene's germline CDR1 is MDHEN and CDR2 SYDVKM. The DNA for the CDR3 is TGTGCCAGCAGGCTGAACAGAGGGGGCTACACCTTC. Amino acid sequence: CASRLNRGGYTF.

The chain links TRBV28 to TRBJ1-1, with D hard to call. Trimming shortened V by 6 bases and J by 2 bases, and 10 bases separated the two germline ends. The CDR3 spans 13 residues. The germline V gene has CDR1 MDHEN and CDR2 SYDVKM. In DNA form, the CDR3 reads TGTGCCAGCAGCTATGTCGGAAACACTGAAGCTTTCTTT. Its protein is CASSYVGNTEAFF. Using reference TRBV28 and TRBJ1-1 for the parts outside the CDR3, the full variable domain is DVKVTQSSRYLVKRTGEKVFLECVQDMDHENMFWYRQDPGLGLRLIYFSYDVKMKEKGDIPEGYSVSREKKERFSLILESASTNQTSMYLCASSYVGNTEAFFGQGTRLTVV.

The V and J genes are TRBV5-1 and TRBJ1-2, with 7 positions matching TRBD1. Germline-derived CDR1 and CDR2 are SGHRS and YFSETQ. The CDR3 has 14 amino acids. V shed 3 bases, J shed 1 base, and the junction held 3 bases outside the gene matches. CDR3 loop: CASSWTGDNYGYTF. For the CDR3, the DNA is TGCGCCAGCAGCTGGACAGGCGATAACTATGGCTACACCTTC.

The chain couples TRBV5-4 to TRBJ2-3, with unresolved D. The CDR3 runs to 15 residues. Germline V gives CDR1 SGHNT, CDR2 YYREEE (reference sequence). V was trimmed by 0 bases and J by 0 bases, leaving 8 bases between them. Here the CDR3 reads CASSLGPYSTDTQYF. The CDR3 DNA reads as TGTGCCAGCAGCTTGGGCCCATATAGCACAGATACGCAGTATTTT. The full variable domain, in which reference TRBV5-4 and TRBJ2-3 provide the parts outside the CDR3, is ETGVTQSPTHLIKTRGQQVTLRCSSQSGHNTVSWYQQALGQGPQFIFQYYREEENGRGNFPPRFSGLQFPNYSSELNVNALELDDSALYLCASSLGPYSTDTQYFGPGTRLTVL.

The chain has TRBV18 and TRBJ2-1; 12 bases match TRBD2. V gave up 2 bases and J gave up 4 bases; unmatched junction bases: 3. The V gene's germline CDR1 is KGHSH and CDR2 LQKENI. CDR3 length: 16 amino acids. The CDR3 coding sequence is TGTGCCAGCTCACCAGTCCTAGCGGGAGGGTACAATGAGCAGTTCTTC. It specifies CASSPVLAGGYNEQFF.

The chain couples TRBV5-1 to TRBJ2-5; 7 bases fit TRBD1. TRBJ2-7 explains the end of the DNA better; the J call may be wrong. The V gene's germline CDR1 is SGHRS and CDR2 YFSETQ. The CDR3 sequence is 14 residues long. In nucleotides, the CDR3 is TGCGCCAGCAGCCCACCGGGACAGCACTACGAGCAGTACTTC. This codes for CASSPPGQHYEQYF.

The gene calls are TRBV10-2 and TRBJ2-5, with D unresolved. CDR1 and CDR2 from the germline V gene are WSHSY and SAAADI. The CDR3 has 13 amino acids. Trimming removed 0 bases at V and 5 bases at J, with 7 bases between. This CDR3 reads CASSESRRETQYF. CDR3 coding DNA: TGCGCCAGCAGTGAGTCTAGGCGGGAGACCCAGTACTTC.

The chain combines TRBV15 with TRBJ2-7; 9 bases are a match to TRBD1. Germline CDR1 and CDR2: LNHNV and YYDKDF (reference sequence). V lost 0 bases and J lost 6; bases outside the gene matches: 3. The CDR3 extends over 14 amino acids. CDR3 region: CATSRENRGLEQYF. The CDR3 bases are TGTGCCACCAGCAGAGAAAACAGGGGGCTCGAGCAGTACTTC.

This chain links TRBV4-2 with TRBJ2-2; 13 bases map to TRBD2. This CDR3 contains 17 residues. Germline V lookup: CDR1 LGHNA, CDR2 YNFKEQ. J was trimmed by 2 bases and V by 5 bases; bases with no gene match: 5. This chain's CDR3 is CASSGRTSGSNTGELFF. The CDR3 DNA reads TGTGCCAGCAGCGGCCGGACTAGCGGGAGTAACACCGGGGAGCTGTTTTTT.

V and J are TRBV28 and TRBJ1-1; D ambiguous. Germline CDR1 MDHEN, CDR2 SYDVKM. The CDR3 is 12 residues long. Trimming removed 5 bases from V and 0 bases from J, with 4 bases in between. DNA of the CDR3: TGTGCCAGCAGTACAGTGAACACTGAAGCTTTCTTT. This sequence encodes CASSTVNTEAFF.

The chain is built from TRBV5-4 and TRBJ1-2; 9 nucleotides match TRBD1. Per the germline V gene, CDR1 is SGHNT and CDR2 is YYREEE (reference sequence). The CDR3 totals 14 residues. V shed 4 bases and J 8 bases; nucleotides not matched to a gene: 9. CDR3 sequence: CASSLTGGGAGYTF. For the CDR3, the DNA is TGTGCCAGCAGCCTAACAGGGGGCGGTGCGGGCTACACCTTC.

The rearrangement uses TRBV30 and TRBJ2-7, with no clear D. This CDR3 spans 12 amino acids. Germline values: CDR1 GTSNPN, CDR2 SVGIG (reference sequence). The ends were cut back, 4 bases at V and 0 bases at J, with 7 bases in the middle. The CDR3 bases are TGTGCCTGGACCCCTGACTCCTACGAGCAGTACTTC. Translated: CAWTPDSYEQYF.

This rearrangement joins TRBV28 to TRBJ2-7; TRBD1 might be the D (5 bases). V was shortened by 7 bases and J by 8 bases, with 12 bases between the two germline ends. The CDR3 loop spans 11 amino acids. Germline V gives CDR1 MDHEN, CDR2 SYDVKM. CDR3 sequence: CASTLDRKQYF. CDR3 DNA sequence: TGTGCCAGCACCCTTGACAGAAAGCAGTACTTC.

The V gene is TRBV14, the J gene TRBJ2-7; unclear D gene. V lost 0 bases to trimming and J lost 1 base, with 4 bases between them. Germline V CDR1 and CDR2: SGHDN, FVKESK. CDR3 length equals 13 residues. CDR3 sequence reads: CASSQDQSYEQYF. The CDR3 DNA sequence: TGTGCCAGCAGCCAAGACCAATCCTACGAGCAGTACTTC.

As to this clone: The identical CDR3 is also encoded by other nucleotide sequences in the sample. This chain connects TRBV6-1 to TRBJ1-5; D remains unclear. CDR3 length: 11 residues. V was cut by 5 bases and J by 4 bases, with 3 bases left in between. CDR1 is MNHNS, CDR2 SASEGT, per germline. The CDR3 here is CASSSNQPQHF. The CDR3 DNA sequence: TGTGCCAGCAGTTCAAATCAGCCCCAGCATTTT.

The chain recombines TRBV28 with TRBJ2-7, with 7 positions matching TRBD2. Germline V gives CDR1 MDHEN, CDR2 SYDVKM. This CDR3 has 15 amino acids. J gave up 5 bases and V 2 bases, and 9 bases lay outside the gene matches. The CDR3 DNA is TGTGCCAGCAGTTTACTTGGGGCGGGGGACCACGAGCAGTACTTC. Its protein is CASSLLGAGDHEQYF.